This entry concerns a single T cell receptor beta chain. In the original analysis: Reference gene primer amplification yielded estimated nucleated cell counts. The method was immunoSEQ multiplex PCR; TCRdb's version includes in-frame clones alone and lacks a portion of them. V, J and clone size were drawn from that table, and D and trimming were deduced from the DNA. The profile covers 160,000 or so clones, with 83% appearing a single time and 1.5% taken by the ten largest. This sample is part of a study of blood T cell repertoires in COVID-19. Study information: T cells, B-cell-depleted T cells, or PBMCs supplied cDNA or gDNA.

This CDR3 is 16 amino acids long. Germline CDR1 and CDR2: MDHEN and SYDVKM. V lost 9 bases to trimming and J lost 3 bases; unmatched junction nucleotides: 14. The sample taken for sequencing was peripheral blood. The V gene is TRBV28, the J gene TRBJ2-1; TRBD2 matches 7 bases. The source of this sequence is a human donor in a cohort sampled during active COVID-19. CDR3 DNA sequence: TGTGCCAGTGCGATGGTAACGGGAGGCTTCTACAATGAGCAGTTCTTC. It is translated as CASAMVTGGFYNEQFF.